The clone carrying this T cell receptor (beta chain) showed up just once. This sample is part of a study of blood T cell repertoires in COVID-19. This CDR3 has 16 residues. CDR1 SGHRS and CDR2 YFSETQ come from the germline V gene. The trim removed 3 bases at V and 6 bases at J, leaving 7 bases unmatched. The protocol was immunoSEQ multiplex PCR, while the TCRdb copy is restricted to in-frame clones and leaves out a portion. The data contain tens of thousands of clones, approximately 82% of them singletons. Sequenced material: peripheral blood. The gene calls are TRBV5-1 and TRBJ2-1; 12 bases line up with TRBD2. This receptor was taken from a man aged 80 or over with acute or convalescent COVID-19. CDR3 DNA sequence: TGCGCCAGCAGCTCGGGGACTAGCGGGCGTGGCAATGAGCAGTTCTTC. This translates into CASSSGTSGRGNEQFF.